This TCR beta chain originates from a study of shared clonotypes between healthy human individuals. Some clones are missing from TCRdb's copy, which holds only in-frame ones; the method was immunoSEQ multiplex PCR. The table records about 2,100,000 clones, 93% of them present only once. Trimming took off 4 bases at V and 3 bases at J, with 17 bases between the two ends. Per germline, CDR1 SGDLS and CDR2 YYNGEE. The length of the CDR3 is 15 residues. CD45RO-negative, CCR7-selected cells formed the naive CD8 fraction, which excluded terminally differentiated effector memory CD45RA+ cells. The clonotype comes from a young man in good health. Some clones in this sample may be carry-over from other donors' samples. Sequencing was carried out using naive CD8+ T cells from PBMCs. The rearrangement links TRBV9 to TRBJ2-7; either TRBD1 or TRBD2 may supply D (6 bases each). As DNA, the CDR3 is TGTGCCAGCAGCCCGTCGGGGGCGGGTAACTACGAGCAGTACTTC. It codes for CASSPSGAGNYEQYF. The whole variable domain, remainder taken from reference TRBV9 and TRBJ2-7, is DSGVTQTPKHLITATGQRVTLRCSPRSGDLSVYWYQQSLDQGLQFLIQYYNGEERAKGNILERFSAQQFPDLHSELNLSSLELGDSALYFCASSPSGAGNYEQYFGPGTRLTVT.